One TCR beta chain is described in this entry. The data were obtained in a study of blood T cell repertoires in COVID-19. Germline CDR1 reads MNHEY; CDR2 reads SVGAGI. The V segment lost 5 bases and the J segment 1 base; nucleotides outside the gene matches: 7. There are 15 residues in the CDR3. The assay was immunoSEQ multiplex PCR, and TCRdb's table has in-frame clones only and misses some. The sample includes under 350,000 clones, about nine tenths seen only once; the top ten take around 4.6%. The gene calls are TRBV6-5 and TRBJ2-7; TRBD1 agrees at 8 bases. The clonotype was recovered from a young man who had recovered from COVID-19. Sequenced sample: PBMCs or T cells enriched from blood (not recorded which). CDR3 DNA sequence: TGTGCCAGCAGTAGGAGGACAGGGAGGTCCTACGAGCAGTACTTC. Residues: CASSRRTGRSYEQYF.